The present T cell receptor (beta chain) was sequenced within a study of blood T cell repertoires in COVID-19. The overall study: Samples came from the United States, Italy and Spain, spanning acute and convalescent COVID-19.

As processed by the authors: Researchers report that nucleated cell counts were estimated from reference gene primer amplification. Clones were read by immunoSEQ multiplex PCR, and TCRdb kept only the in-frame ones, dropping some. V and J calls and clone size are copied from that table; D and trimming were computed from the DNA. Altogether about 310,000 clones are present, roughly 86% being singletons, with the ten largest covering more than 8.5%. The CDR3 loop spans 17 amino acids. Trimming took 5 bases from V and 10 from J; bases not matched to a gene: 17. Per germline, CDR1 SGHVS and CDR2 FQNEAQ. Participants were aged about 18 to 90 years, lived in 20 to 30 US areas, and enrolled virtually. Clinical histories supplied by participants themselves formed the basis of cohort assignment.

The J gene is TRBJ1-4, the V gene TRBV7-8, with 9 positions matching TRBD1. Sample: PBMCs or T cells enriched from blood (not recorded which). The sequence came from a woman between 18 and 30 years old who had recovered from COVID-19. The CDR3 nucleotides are TGTGCCAGCAGCCGCACCGACCCTGGACAGGGGATTTTAAAACTGTTTTTT. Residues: CASSRTDPGQGILKLFF.